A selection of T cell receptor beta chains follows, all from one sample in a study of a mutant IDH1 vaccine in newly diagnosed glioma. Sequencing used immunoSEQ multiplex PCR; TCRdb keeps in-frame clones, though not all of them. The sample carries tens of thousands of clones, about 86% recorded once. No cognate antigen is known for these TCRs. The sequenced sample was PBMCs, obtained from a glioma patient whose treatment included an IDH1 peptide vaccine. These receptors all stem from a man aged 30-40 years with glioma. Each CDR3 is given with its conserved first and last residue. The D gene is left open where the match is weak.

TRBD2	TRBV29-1	CSVVLRASGTSVTQYF
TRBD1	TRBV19	CASSSALDRGRETQYF
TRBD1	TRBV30	CAWRDSSSYNEQFF
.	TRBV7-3	CASSLSPSGEGPTF
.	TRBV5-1	CASSLADETYEQYF
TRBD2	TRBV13	CASSFKWREAKNIQYF
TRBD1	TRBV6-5	CASSYYGQGSSPLHF
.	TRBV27	CASSLYGLDYEQYF
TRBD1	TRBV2	CASSIQGGFTDTQYF
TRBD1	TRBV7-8	CASSSLGTGDQPQHF
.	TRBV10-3	CAISDPTGPYYNEQFF
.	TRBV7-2	CASSLEGPGTYEQYF
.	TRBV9	CASSANYNSPLHF
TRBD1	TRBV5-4	CASSKTGLKNIQYF
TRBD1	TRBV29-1	CSARDRDVPDTQYF
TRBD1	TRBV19	CASSVQGGYTEAFF
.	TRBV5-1	CASSMRGLSTDTQYF
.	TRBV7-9	CASSLAVDEQYF
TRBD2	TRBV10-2	CASMRYGGSSYEQYF
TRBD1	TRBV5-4	CASSLGQGTTEAFF
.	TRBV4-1	CASSQDNYSNQPQHF
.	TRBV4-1	CASSQEWRRLFGPGELFF
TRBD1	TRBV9	CASSVRSGQGFNQPQHF
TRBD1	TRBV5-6	CASSYGQGGQETQYF
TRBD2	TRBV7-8	CASSGGLAGAYEQYF